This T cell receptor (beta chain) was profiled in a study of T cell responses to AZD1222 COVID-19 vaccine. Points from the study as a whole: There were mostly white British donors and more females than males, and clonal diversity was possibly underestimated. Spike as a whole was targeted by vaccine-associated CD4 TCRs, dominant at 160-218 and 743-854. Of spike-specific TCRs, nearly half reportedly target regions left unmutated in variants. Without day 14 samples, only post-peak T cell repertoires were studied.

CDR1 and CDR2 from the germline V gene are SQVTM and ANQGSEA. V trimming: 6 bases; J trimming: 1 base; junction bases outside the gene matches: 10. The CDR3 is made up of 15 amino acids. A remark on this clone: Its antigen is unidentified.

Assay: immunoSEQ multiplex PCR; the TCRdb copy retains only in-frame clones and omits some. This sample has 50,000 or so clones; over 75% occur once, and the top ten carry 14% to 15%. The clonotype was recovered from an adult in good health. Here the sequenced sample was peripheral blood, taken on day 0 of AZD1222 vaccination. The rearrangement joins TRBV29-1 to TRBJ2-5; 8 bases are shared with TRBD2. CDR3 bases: TGCAGCGTCCCCCGGGGGGGCCGACTCCAAGAGACCCAGTACTTC. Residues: CSVPRGGRLQETQYF.